The 14 T cell receptor beta chains below all came from one sample that was sequenced in a study of blood T cell repertoires in COVID-19. TCRdb keeps only in-frame clones here, not all; method: immunoSEQ multiplex PCR. The sample comprises around 360,000 clones, around 87% of which are singletons, and 10% rests with the top ten. The source material was peripheral blood. Receptor source: a woman aged 25-40 years with COVID-19, enrolled during active disease.

V and J are TRBV4-1 and TRBJ2-1; TRBD1 matches 11 bases. There are 15 residues in the CDR3. CDR1 MGHRA and CDR2 YSYEKL come from the germline V gene. J was trimmed by 2 bases and V by 4 bases; bases with no gene match: 1. For the CDR3, the DNA is TGCGCCAGCAGCCCGGGACAGGGGGCCTACAATGAGCAGTTCTTC. This encodes CASSPGQGAYNEQFF.

J is TRBJ1-2 and V is TRBV6-4; TRBD1 aligns across 9 bases. V lost 5 bases to trimming and J lost 3 bases; unmatched junction nucleotides: 10. CDR3 length: 16 residues. Germline assignment: CDR1 MRHNA and CDR2 SNTAGT. CDR3 DNA sequence: TGTGCCAGCAGTCCTACCCCACAGGGGGCTGACTATGGCTACACCTTC. This codes for CASSPTPQGADYGYTF.

This clone is a singleton in its sample. The V call is TRBV6-6, the J call TRBJ2-2, with TRBD1 matching over 7 bases. V trimming: 4 bases; J trimming: 5 bases; junction bases outside the gene matches: 7. CDR3 length equals 15 residues. Germline assignment: CDR1 MNHNY and CDR2 SVGAGI (reference sequence). CDR3 residues: CASSLTGLLTGELFF. Written as DNA, the CDR3 is TGTGCCAGCAGTTTGACAGGGTTATTGACCGGGGAGCTGTTTTTT.

The rearrangement joins TRBV11-2 to TRBJ2-1; 10 nucleotides align to TRBD2. J lost 4 bases, V lost 6 bases, and 6 bases had no gene match. The CDR3 has 15 residues. Germline V lookup: CDR1 SGHAT, CDR2 FQNNGV. DNA for the CDR3: TGTGCCAGCAGTTCCCCTAGCGGGAGATACAATGAGCAGTTCTTC. Translating gives CASSSPSGRYNEQFF.

The chain combines TRBV6-5 with TRBJ1-1, with D perhaps matching TRBD1 (6 bases). The CDR3 spans 13 residues. CDR1 is MNHEY and CDR2 is SVGAGI in the germline V gene. The V end was cut by 10 bases, the J end by 1 base, with 13 bases between. CDR3 loop: CATSGTKNTEAFF. CDR3 coding DNA: TGTGCCACCTCCGGGACAAAGAACACTGAAGCTTTCTTT.

A note on this clone: The junction departs from the called germline gene at one end, perhaps through a read error. The chain has TRBV7-7 and TRBJ2-1; a weak D match, TRBD2 (5 bases). The CDR3 has 13 amino acids. Germline-derived CDR1 and CDR2 are SSHAT and FNYEAQ (reference sequence). CDR3: CASSLNTGNEQFF. Written as DNA, the CDR3 is TGTGCTAGCAGCTTAAATACGGGAAATGAGCAGTTCTTC.

The CDR3 reads CASFPPDWRAASYNEQFF. The CDR3 region has the DNA TGTGCCAGCTTTCCACCGGATTGGCGGGCCGCCTCCTACAATGAGCAGTTCTTC. The chain combines TRBV18 with TRBJ2-1; TRBD2 might be the D (5 bases). The CDR3 is 18 amino acids. Germline CDR1 and CDR2: KGHSH and LQKENI. The V end lost 7 bases, the J end lost 0 bases, and 22 bases lay between the germline ends. Filled out from reference TRBV18 and TRBJ2-1, the complete variable domain reads NAGVMQNPRHLVRRRGQEARLRCSPMKGHSHVYWYRQLPEEGLKFMVYLQKENIIDESGMPKERFSAEFPKEGPSILRIQQVVRGDSAAYFCASFPPDWRAASYNEQFFGPGTRLTVL.

The genes are TRBV6-4 and TRBJ2-7; the match to TRBD1 covers 7 bases. The CDR3 is made up of 19 amino acids. Germline-derived CDR1 and CDR2 are MRHNA and SNTAGT. With 2 bases clipped from V and 3 bases from J, the junction kept 19 bases outside the gene matches. The DNA of the CDR3 is TGTGCCAGCAGTGACCGGGTGGGGAGCGAACAGGGGTTTTTCTACGAGCAGTACTTC. As protein: CASSDRVGSEQGFFYEQYF.

The chain employs TRBV5-4 and TRBJ1-4; TRBD1 agrees at 10 bases. This CDR3 is built from 14 residues. Trimming cost V 5 bases and J 5 bases; bases outside gene matches: 3. Germline values: CDR1 SGHNT, CDR2 YYREEE (reference sequence). The DNA for the CDR3 is TGTGCCAGCAGTACGGGACAGGGGAATGAAAAACTGTTTTTT. Its protein product is CASSTGQGNEKLFF.

The gene calls are TRBV7-2 and TRBJ2-6; 7 nucleotides line up with TRBD2. Germline-derived CDR1 and CDR2 are SGHTA and FQGNSA. V trimming: 5 bases; J trimming: 3 bases; junction bases outside the gene matches: 13. There are 18 residues in the CDR3. As DNA, the CDR3 is TGTGCCAGCAGCCTTGAGGGGAGGGCTATGTATGGGGCCAACGTCCTGACTTTC. This codes for CASSLEGRAMYGANVLTF.

This rearrangement joins TRBV9 to TRBJ1-5; D possibly corresponds to TRBD1 (5 bases). The CDR3 runs to 14 residues. Germline V gene lookup returns CDR1 SGDLS and CDR2 YYNGEE. V lost 0 bases and J 4 bases, leaving 8 bases between the germline ends. In DNA, the CDR3 is TGTGCCAGCAGCGTAGAAGGGGTTAATCAGCCCCAGCATTTT. This sequence encodes CASSVEGVNQPQHF. The full variable domain, in which reference TRBV9 and TRBJ1-5 provide the parts outside the CDR3, is DSGVTQTPKHLITATGQRVTLRCSPRSGDLSVYWYQQSLDQGLQFLIQYYNGEERAKGNILERFSAQQFPDLHSELNLSSLELGDSALYFCASSVEGVNQPQHFGDGTRLSIL.

The V gene is TRBV6-1, the J gene TRBJ2-5; D uncertain. The CDR3 has 11 amino acids. With 3 bases removed from V and 5 bases from J, the gap between germline ends came to 4 bases. Looked up from germline, CDR1 is MNHNS and CDR2 is SASEGT. CDR3 sequence: CASSDLETQYF. CDR3 nucleotides: TGTGCCAGCAGTGACCTGGAGACCCAGTACTTC.

This chain connects TRBV6-2 or TRBV6-3 to TRBJ2-7; 8 bases are a match to TRBD1. With V trimmed by 5 bases and J by 7 bases, 10 bases remained unmatched. The V gene's germline CDR1 is MNHEY and CDR2 SVGEGT. CDR3 length: 14 amino acids. The CDR3 coding sequence is TGTGCCAGCAGTCGAGAGACAGGGACAGGTGAGCAGTACTTC. This encodes CASSRETGTGEQYF.

In nucleotides, the CDR3 is TGTGCCAGCAGTCTTTCTGGGCGTCCGAACACTGAAGCTTTCTTT. It encodes CASSLSGRPNTEAFF. The chain has TRBV6-5 and TRBJ1-1; D remains ambiguous. Trimming cost V 5 bases and J 1 base, with 14 bases left between them. From germline, CDR1 is MNHEY and CDR2 SVGAGI. This CDR3 comprises 15 residues.